Shown below are 15 T cell receptor beta chains from a single sample sequenced in a study of long-term antiretroviral therapy in people with HIV. With survey level as its setting, the immunoSEQ assay was v3.0. Produced via immunoSEQ multiplex PCR; TCRdb's table is partial and in-frame only. The data show tens of thousands of clones, over 75% seen once. The sequenced sample was unsorted PBMCs, obtained about 2.7 years after starting antiretroviral therapy. The receptors stem from a woman in her 50s with HIV.

The chain employs TRBV19 and TRBJ2-1, with 7 nucleotides matching TRBD2. After removal of 3 bases from V and 10 bases from J, the junction contained 15 bases not matched to a gene. This CDR3 is 16 amino acids long. CDR1 is LNHDA, CDR2 SQIVND, per germline (reference sequence). The CDR3 coding sequence is TGTGCCAGTAGTATTTTAAAAGGAGCGGGACTCTGGGAGCAGTTCTTC. Translating gives CASSILKGAGLWEQFF.

The chain recombines TRBV5-4 with TRBJ2-3; TRBD2 might be the D (5 bases). This CDR3 spans 15 amino acids. With 4 bases removed from V and 0 bases from J, the gap between germline ends came to 12 bases. The germline gives CDR1 SGHNT, CDR2 YYREEE (reference sequence). This CDR3 reads CASSQAESSTDTQYF. Written as DNA, the CDR3 is TGTGCCAGCAGCCAAGCGGAGTCTAGCACAGATACGCAGTATTTT.

This clone was found a few times. This chain links TRBV27 with TRBJ1-5, with D perhaps TRBD1 (6 bases). The CDR3 loop spans 14 amino acids. CDR1 is MNHEY, CDR2 SMNVEV, per germline (reference sequence). Trimming took 2 bases from V and 5 from J, leaving 10 bases between them. The CDR3 loop is CASSLQGTYQPQHF. CDR3 sequence (DNA): TGTGCCAGCAGTTTACAGGGGACCTATCAGCCCCAGCATTTT.

V gene TRBV4-1 combines with J gene TRBJ1-3; D gene unclear. The germline V and J ends were trimmed by 5 bases and 0 bases, with 8 bases remaining between them. The CDR3 loop spans 14 amino acids. Germline V lookup: CDR1 MGHRA, CDR2 YSYEKL. The CDR3 bases are TGCGCCAGCAGCGGAGGAGACTCTGGAAACACCATATATTTT. It translates to CASSGGDSGNTIYF.

The chain carries TRBV6-5 and TRBJ1-4; no clear D. With 5 bases removed from V and 3 bases from J, the gap between germline ends came to 7 bases. Germline-derived CDR1 and CDR2 are MNHEY and SVGAGI. CDR3 length: 13 amino acids. CDR3: CASSTLANEKLFF. As DNA, the CDR3 is TGTGCCAGCAGTACTCTCGCTAATGAAAAACTGTTTTTT.

The chain recombines TRBV9 with TRBJ2-3, with no clear D. The CDR3 has 16 amino acids. Trimming shortened V by 4 bases and J by 0 bases, and 15 bases separated the two germline ends. Germline lookup yields CDR1 SGDLS and CDR2 YYNGEE. CDR3 sequence reads: CASSPARSSSTDTQYF. In DNA form, the CDR3 reads TGTGCCAGCAGCCCGGCCAGGTCGTCTAGCACAGATACGCAGTATTTT.

The V call is TRBV4-3, the J call TRBJ1-3; 8 nucleotides line up with TRBD1. The CDR3 is 15 residues long. Germline CDR1 is LGHNA and CDR2 is YSLEER. J lost 0 bases, V lost 4 bases, and 2 bases had no gene match. CDR3 in amino acids: CASSPGTGSGNTIYF. Written as DNA, the CDR3 is TGCGCCAGCAGCCCCGGGACAGGCTCTGGAAACACCATATATTTT.

This clone turned up a few times. The chain has TRBV6-1 and TRBJ1-5; D gene uncertain. The V and J ends lost 0 bases and 6 bases respectively, with 6 bases between them. Germline V CDR1 and CDR2: MNHNS, SASEGT. This CDR3 has 13 residues. CDR3 region: CASSEASVQPQHF. CDR3 in DNA: TGTGCCAGCAGTGAAGCAAGCGTTCAGCCCCAGCATTTT.

This chain uses TRBV7-9 with TRBJ2-1; 9 bases are shared with TRBD2. Germline-derived CDR1 and CDR2 are SEHNR and FQNEAQ (reference sequence). The trim removed 6 bases at V and 7 bases at J, leaving 10 bases unmatched. The CDR3 is 15 amino acids. The CDR3 nucleotides are TGTGCCAGCAGGCTTACGTTAGCGGGAGTGAATGAGCAGTTCTTC. It specifies CASRLTLAGVNEQFF.

This clone came up once. This chain links TRBV27 with TRBJ2-4; TRBD2 might be the D (6 bases). Deletions cut 4 bases from V and 8 bases from J, with 18 bases between. The CDR3 spans 15 residues. Germline V gene data show CDR1 as MNHEY and CDR2 as SMNVEV (reference sequence). The CDR3 coding sequence is TGTGCCAGCAGTTCGTCGGGGGAGAGAAGAGACATTCAGTACTTC. Protein: CASSSSGERRDIQYF.

The CDR3: CASISFRGSSYEQYF. The CDR3 DNA reads as TGTGCCAGCATATCGTTTCGGGGGAGTAGTTACGAGCAGTACTTC. The chain joins TRBV6-1 to TRBJ2-7, with D perhaps matching TRBD2 (6 bases). The germline gives CDR1 MNHNS, CDR2 SASEGT. Deletions cut 7 bases from V and 4 bases from J, with 20 bases between. CDR3 length: 15 residues.

V and J are TRBV9 and TRBJ2-7, with 9 positions matching TRBD1. This CDR3 contains 19 residues. Per germline, CDR1 SGDLS and CDR2 YYNGEE. V shed 0 bases and J 4 bases; nucleotides not matched to a gene: 17. CDR3 sequence reads: CASSVERTGGHLAPYEQYF. CDR3 nucleotide sequence: TGTGCCAGCAGCGTAGAGCGTACAGGGGGCCATCTAGCCCCGTACGAGCAGTACTTC.

The table lists this clone with a few counts. The J gene is TRBJ2-7, the V gene TRBV28, with D unresolved. The CDR3 consists of 11 residues. Trimming pared 6 bases from V and 2 bases from J, leaving 5 bases between. Germline values: CDR1 MDHEN, CDR2 SYDVKM. The CDR3 spells CASSDAYEQYF. In DNA form, the CDR3 reads TGTGCCAGCAGCGACGCCTACGAGCAGTACTTC.

The chain recombines TRBV18 with TRBJ2-2, with 8 bases matching TRBD2. With 4 bases clipped from V and 0 bases from J, the junction kept 4 bases outside the gene matches. There are 16 residues in the CDR3. Germline V gene lookup returns CDR1 KGHSH and CDR2 LQKENI. CDR3 amino acids: CASSLAGLANTGELFF. Written as DNA, the CDR3 is TGTGCCAGCTCACTCGCGGGACTAGCGAACACCGGGGAGCTGTTTTTT.

This sequence joins TRBV2 and TRBJ2-3; D unresolved. This CDR3 has 15 residues. Trimming cost V 6 bases and J 0 bases, with 13 bases left between them. Germline assignment: CDR1 SNHLY and CDR2 FYNNEI. Written as DNA, the CDR3 is TGTGCCAGCAGAGGCACATCAGATAGCACAGATACGCAGTATTTT. It encodes CASRGTSDSTDTQYF.